This T cell receptor beta chain derives from a study of blood T cell repertoires in COVID-19. Unmatched junction bases numbered 6, after V lost 5 bases and J lost 0 bases. Germline V gene sequence: CDR1 SGHNT, CDR2 YENEEA. This CDR3 contains 18 residues. Sequencing was performed with immunoSEQ multiplex PCR; in TCRdb, only in-frame clones are kept and a portion is missing. The table records 200,000 or so clones, roughly 79% of them present only once. Sequences were obtained from peripheral blood. This chain uses TRBV11-3 with TRBJ2-1; 14 bases are shared with TRBD2. This TCR derives from a woman aged 80 or over with COVID-19, enrolled during active disease. This CDR3 reads CASSQGTSGGPSYNEQFF. CDR3 sequence (DNA): TGTGCCAGCAGCCAAGGGACTAGCGGGGGCCCCTCCTACAATGAGCAGTTCTTC.